The rows below give T cell receptor beta chains drawn from one sample of a study of T cell responses to AZD1222 COVID-19 vaccine. Assay: immunoSEQ multiplex PCR; the TCRdb copy retains only in-frame clones and omits some. This sample has 200,000 or so clones, with approximately 94% found just once. Source: peripheral blood, taken 28 days after the second AZD1222 dose. The receptors shown here come from an adult who received the AZD1222 COVID-19 vaccine. Both conserved end residues are part of each CDR3. The D gene is left open where the match is weak. Clone size is shown for a subset of rows, as once, few, many or a class of expanded clone.

clone_size,cdr3_length,j_call,v_call,d_call,cdr3_aa,cdr3_nt
.,13,TRBJ1-1,TRBV10-1,.,CASRASGNTEAFF,TGCGCCAGCAGAGCGTCAGGGAACACTGAAGCTTTCTTT
.,15,TRBJ1-6,TRBV5-1,.,CASSLQVGGNSPLHF,TGCGCCAGCAGCTTGCAAGTGGGAGGGAATTCACCCCTCCACTTT
.,14,TRBJ2-7,TRBV4-3,.,CASSQEVTVYEQYF,TGCGCCAGCAGCCAAGAAGTAACGGTGTACGAGCAGTACTTC
.,16,TRBJ1-4,TRBV11-2,TRBD1,CASSLGRGGWNEKLFF,TGTGCCAGCAGCTTGGGTCGAGGGGGCTGGAATGAAAAACTGTTTTTT
.,14,TRBJ1-2,TRBV28,.,CASSPHAANYGYTF,TGTGCCAGCAGCCCACACGCTGCTAACTATGGCTACACCTTC
.,18,TRBJ2-3,TRBV11-2,TRBD2,CASSSGGLLRRSTDTQYF,TGTGCCAGCAGCTCGGGAGGTTTGTTGAGGCGTAGCACAGATACGCAGTATTTT
few,11,TRBJ1-4,TRBV20-1,.,CSALQNEKLFF,TGCAGTGCTCTGCAAAATGAAAAACTGTTTTTT
.,14,TRBJ2-5,TRBV7-2,TRBD1,CASSLGQGEETQYF,TGTGCCAGCAGCCTCGGACAGGGAGAAGAGACCCAGTACTTC
.,15,TRBJ1-1,TRBV18,TRBD1,CASSLRGQAGAEAFF,TGTGCCAGCTCACTCAGGGGACAGGCGGGGGCTGAAGCTTTCTTT
.,14,TRBJ1-3,TRBV18,TRBD1,CASSPDRGRNTIYF,TGTGCCAGCTCCCCGGACAGGGGAAGAAACACCATATATTTT
.,17,TRBJ1-5,TRBV19,TRBD1,CASSIYWGDSNNQPQHF,TGTGCCAGTAGTATCTACTGGGGGGACAGCAATAATCAGCCCCAGCATTTT
.,17,TRBJ1-6,TRBV5-4,.,CASSLEYGSSYNSPLHF,TGTGCCAGCAGCTTGGAATACGGGAGCTCCTATAATTCACCCCTCCACTTT
.,14,TRBJ1-6,TRBV2,TRBD1,CASSRDRANSPLHF,TGTGCCAGCAGCCGGGACAGGGCAAATTCACCCCTCCACTTT
.,15,TRBJ1-1,TRBV21-1,.,CASSKGGGFNTEAFF,TGTGCCAGCAGCAAAGGCGGAGGATTCAACACTGAAGCTTTCTTT
few,15,TRBJ1-5,TRBV19,TRBD1,CASTSSGTGVQPQHF,TGTGCCAGTACCTCTTCCGGGACAGGGGTGCAGCCCCAGCATTTT
.,11,TRBJ2-2,TRBV20-1,.,CSAPSNRELFF,TGCAGTGCTCCTTCCAACCGGGAGCTGTTTTTT
.,15,TRBJ2-3,TRBV2,.,CASSFGGTYTDTQYF,TGTGCCAGCAGTTTTGGGGGGACTTACACAGATACGCAGTATTTT
.,14,TRBJ2-7,TRBV4-1,.,CASSQTPGVYEQYF,TGCGCCAGCAGCCAGACCCCGGGGGTCTACGAGCAGTACTTC
.,15,TRBJ1-2,TRBV10-3,TRBD1,CAISERTGVVYGYTF,TGTGCCATCAGTGAACGGACAGGGGTCGTTTATGGCTACACCTTC
.,13,TRBJ2-2,TRBV6-5,.,CASRGGPGRELFF,TGTGCCAGCAGGGGGGGCCCCGGGCGGGAGCTGTTTTTT
.,13,TRBJ1-1,TRBV2,.,CASSEAGAIEAFF,TGTGCCAGCAGTGAAGCGGGGGCAATTGAAGCTTTCTTT
.,16,TRBJ1-3,TRBV28,TRBD1,CASSPYRTGVGNTIYF,TGTGCCAGCAGTCCATACAGGACAGGGGTAGGGAACACCATATATTTT
.,12,TRBJ1-2,TRBV5-3,.,CARSLEAQGYTF,TGTGCCAGAAGCTTGGAAGCCCAGGGCTACACCTTC
.,10,TRBJ1-2,TRBV12-3/TRBV12-4,.,CASSSRRATF,TGTGCCAGCAGTTCCCGCCGGGCCACCTTC